This TCR beta chain is from a study of PD-L1 blockade in urothelial cancer. Stated time point: peripheral blood 6 weeks after treatment start. Synthetic TCR analog templates were spiked into all PCRs individually. TCRdb's copy holds only in-frame clones and misses some; the assay was immunoSEQ multiplex PCR. Here the sample spans about 120,000 clones, about 83% being singletons. About this clone: At one of its ends the junction is not consistent with the germline gene, which may arise from a read error.

The CDR3 loop spans 11 amino acids. CDR1 MDHEN and CDR2 SYDVKM come from the germline V gene. This TCR was sampled from a man aged 45-60 years with urothelial cancer. The sequencing here drew on PBMCs, taken around atezolizumab (anti-PD-L1) treatment. The chain uses TRBV28 and TRBJ2-7; 7 positions agree with TRBD2. CDR3 sequence reads: CASGNHKAGHF. The CDR3 DNA reads as TGTGCCAGCGGCAACCACAAAGCGGGACACTTC. Based on the CDR3 plus reference TRBV28 and TRBJ2-7, the full variable domain is DVKVTQSSRYLVKRTGEKVFLECVQDMDHENMFWYRQDPGLGLRLIYFSYDVKMKEKGDIPEGYSVSREKKERFSLILESASTNQTSMYLCASGNHKAGHFGPGTRLTVT.